This TCR beta chain appears in the sequencing data of a study of immune heterogeneity within non-small cell lung tumors. CDR3 length: 16 residues. Germline V lookup: CDR1 SGHRS, CDR2 YFSETQ. Regarding the study as a whole: Local T-cell clonality tracked local tumor mutational burden, showing a moderate yet significant relationship (R 0.3 to 0.4). Within a patient, dominant CDR3 beta clonotypes were shared across sites, though different locations had unique frequent clones. High-frequency T-cell receptor beta clonotypes were largely distinct between individual patients.

This clonotype was recorded only once. The target antigen is unknown. The junction differs from germline at one of its ends, possibly a read error. Template input was genomic DNA from bulk tumor (about 600 ng per sample). Collection of several biopsies per primary tumor, spaced far apart, took place during surgery. The patients were newly diagnosed with non-small cell lung cancer, had not been treated, and had curative surgery. Each donor was a newly diagnosed non-small cell lung cancer patient undergoing surgery with curative intent. A first 10-cycle multiplex round used 32 V-gene and 13 J-gene primers on TCR beta CDR3. TCRdb independently ran MiXCR on the multiplex PCR reads; one entry per CDR3 protein. The sample has 1,500 to 2,000 distinct CDR3 sequences, roughly 22% seen once.

The sequenced sample consisted of lung tumor tissue. The TCR sequence derives from a woman in her fifties or sixties with non-small cell lung cancer. This rearrangement joins TRBV5-1 to TRBJ1-4, with D perhaps TRBD1 (6 bases). In DNA form, the CDR3 reads TGCGCCAGCAGCCCGGGACATGGGACAACTAATGAAAAACTGTTGTTT. Its protein product is CASSPGHGTTNEKLLF.